This T cell receptor beta chain was captured by sequencing in a study of chemoradiotherapy in HPV16-positive cancers. Whole-study context: Functional T-cell assays on two HPV16-positive patients' cells defined candidate HPV-specific clones and common TCR motifs.

Samples were taken several times over chemoradiotherapy. Study-wide results and caveats: For HPV16-positive patients, expanding HPV-responsive T cells associated with longer recurrence-free survival.

Some clones are missing from TCRdb's copy, which holds only in-frame ones; the method was immunoSEQ multiplex PCR. In the table there are some 70,000 clones, more than 70% of which are singletons. Germline CDR1 KGHSH, CDR2 LQKENI. The CDR3 loop spans 16 amino acids. Trimming took 2 bases from V and 0 from J; bases not matched to a gene: 2. To note about this clone: Its antigen remains unknown.

The source is a human donor with HPV-associated anogenital cancer. This chain connects TRBV18 to TRBJ2-7, with 12 positions matching TRBD2. The input for sequencing was blood, taken from a patient who underwent chemoradiotherapy. As DNA, the CDR3 is TGTGCCAGCTCACCAGGACTAGCGGGGATCTCCTACGAGCAGTACTTC. Translation gives CASSPGLAGISYEQYF.